Following are 7 T cell receptor beta chains from one sample sequenced in a study of low-dose radiotherapy and immunotherapy resistance in tumors. The time point denotes: before trial treatment. TRAV- and TRBV-specific primers were used for first-strand cDNA, which covered alpha and beta chains. Amplification, which lasted around 21 PCR cycles, used a constant-region primer and V-primer adapter to amplify TCRs. MiXCR was run by TCRdb on the reads, yielding one entry per CDR3 protein. Here the sample spans around 68,000 distinct CDR3 sequences, 26% being singletons. The source material was PBMCs, sampled before treatment. The receptors were gathered from a male donor with rectosigmoid adenocarcinoma.

This clonotype was detected many times. The genes are TRBV26 and TRBJ2-7. TRBV26 has pseudogene status. This CDR3 comprises 15 residues. The CDR3 sequence: CASSRRDLSSYEQYF. The CDR3 DNA reads as TGTGCCAGCAGTAGACGTGACCTCAGCTCCTACGAGCAGTACTTC.

This clonotype was counted many times. The chain joins TRBV4-3 to TRBJ1-3, with D hard to call. Looked up from germline, CDR1 is LGHNA and CDR2 is YSLEER. This CDR3 is 18 amino acids long. Between the trimmed V and J ends, which lost 0 bases and 0 bases, there was a span of 15 bases. CDR3 nucleotides: TGCGCCAGCAGCCAAGATAGCGTCGGACTGAGCTCTGGAAACACCATATATTTT. Its protein is CASSQDSVGLSSGNTIYF.

This clonotype was recorded many times. This sequence joins TRBV5-4 and TRBJ2-5, with 8 bases lining up with TRBD1. The CDR3 covers 15 residues. Per the germline V gene, CDR1 is SGHNT and CDR2 is YYREEE (reference sequence). Unmatched junction bases numbered 8, after V lost 4 bases and J lost 3 bases. The CDR3, as DNA: TGTGCCAGCAGCCTCGACAGGGGTCATAAAGAGACCCAGTACTTC. Its translation: CASSLDRGHKETQYF. The full variable domain, in which reference TRBV5-4 and TRBJ2-5 provide the parts outside the CDR3, is ETGVTQSPTHLIKTRGQQVTLRCSSQSGHNTVSWYQQALGQGPQFIFQYYREEENGRGNFPPRFSGLQFPNYSSELNVNALELDDSALYLCASSLDRGHKETQYFGPGTRLLVL.

This clonotype was recorded at least ten times. The rearrangement joins TRBV3-1 to TRBJ2-7; perhaps TRBD1 as D (5 bases). V gave up 4 bases and J gave up 2 bases, with 9 bases separating them. Germline V gives CDR1 LGHDT, CDR2 YNNKEL (reference sequence). This CDR3 has 13 residues. The CDR3 is CASSRQGPYEQYF. As DNA, the CDR3 is TGTGCCAGCAGCCGCCAGGGTCCCTACGAGCAGTACTTC.

Comments on this clonotype: Only one base separates this from a far larger clonotype, so it likely reflects a read error. The V gene is TRBV24-1, the J gene TRBJ1-2, with D maybe TRBD1 (5 bases). Per the germline V gene, CDR1 is KGHDR and CDR2 is SFDVKD. Trimming took 11 bases from V and 8 from J, leaving 26 bases between them. The CDR3 contains 15 residues. The CDR3 nucleotides read TGTGCCAGCACCCCCCCCCGGCCAGGGACCCTCGGCTACACCTTC. Translation gives CASTPPRPGTLGYTF.

Worth noting for this clonotype: It is likely a read error: a sequence one base away is far more abundant. The gene calls are TRBV7-2 and TRBJ2-5; no firm D call. The CDR3 consists of 11 residues. Germline assignment: CDR1 SGHTA and CDR2 FQGNSA. Deletions cut 3 bases from V and 5 bases from J, with 4 bases between. The CDR3 region has the DNA TGTGCCAGCAGCTTTGATGAGACCCAGTACTTC. It specifies CASSFDETQYF.

This clonotype came up many times. This chain joins TRBV6-2 or TRBV6-3 and TRBJ2-7; D gene uncertain. V lost 5 bases and J 2 bases, leaving 10 bases between the germline ends. This CDR3 is built from 13 residues. Per the germline V gene, CDR1 is MNHEY and CDR2 is SVGEGT. The CDR3 nucleotides are TGTGCCAGCAGTGAACGACGGACCTACGAGCAGTACTTC. Its protein is CASSERRTYEQYF.